The T cell receptor (beta chain) under discussion was sequenced for a study of cytomegalovirus exposure and HLA in healthy donors. The CDR3 spans 13 residues. V lost 0 bases, J lost 5 bases, and 8 bases lay in between. In germline, CDR1 is SGHRS, CDR2 YFSETQ. The data were produced by immunoSEQ multiplex PCR, yet TCRdb's version contains in-frame clones alone and is incomplete. The sample gives some 160,000 clones, roughly 92% of which show up once; 0.6% to 0.85% is in the top ten. About this clone itself: Other DNA sequences of this sample code for an identical CDR3.

V and J are TRBV5-1 and TRBJ1-1; unclear D gene. The TCR sequence derives from a man younger than 35 in good health and CMV-seronegative. The sequenced sample consisted of PBMCs. The CDR3 sequence: CASSLASGTEAFF. CDR3 DNA: TGCGCCAGCAGCTTGGCCTCCGGTACTGAAGCTTTCTTT. Complete variable domain (other parts from reference TRBV5-1 and TRBJ1-1): KAGVTQTPRYLIKTRGQQVTLSCSPISGHRSVSWYQQTPGQGLQFLFEYFSETQRNKGNFPGRFSGRQFSNSRSEMNVSTLELGDSALYLCASSLASGTEAFFGQGTRLTVV.